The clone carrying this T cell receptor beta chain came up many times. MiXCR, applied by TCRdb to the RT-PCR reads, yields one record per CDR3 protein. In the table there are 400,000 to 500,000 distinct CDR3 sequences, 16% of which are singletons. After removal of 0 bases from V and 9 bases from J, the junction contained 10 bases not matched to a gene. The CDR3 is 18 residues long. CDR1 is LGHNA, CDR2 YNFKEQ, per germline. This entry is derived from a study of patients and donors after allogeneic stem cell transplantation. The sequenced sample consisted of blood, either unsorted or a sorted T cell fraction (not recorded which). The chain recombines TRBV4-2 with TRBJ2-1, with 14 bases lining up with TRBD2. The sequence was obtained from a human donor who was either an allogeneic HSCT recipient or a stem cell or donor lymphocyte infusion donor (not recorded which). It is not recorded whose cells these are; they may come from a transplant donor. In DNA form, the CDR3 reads TGTGCCAGCAGCCAAGAAGGAGGACTAGCGGGGGGAGGGCCTGAGCAGTTCTTC. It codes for CASSQEGGLAGGGPEQFF.